This T cell receptor (beta chain) was identified during a study of cytomegalovirus exposure and HLA in healthy donors. Study results and caveats: Per a prior analysis, the majority of TCR beta V segments were productive roughly 87% or roughly 30% of the time. In a later analysis, a missense DCLRE1C variant was linked to TCR beta V- and J-gene trimming. TCR association rates varied by HLA locus in a later analysis, with DRB1 highest and HLA-C lowest.

V was trimmed by 2 bases and J by 4 bases, leaving 9 bases between them. The CDR3 loop spans 13 amino acids. In germline, CDR1 is LNHDA, CDR2 SQIVND (reference sequence). Regarding this clone: Its target is not known.

Amplification used 60 Vbeta primers and 13 Jbeta primers. TCRdb's table, derived via immunoSEQ multiplex PCR, lists solely in-frame clones and lacks some. The sample lists about 160,000 clones; approximately 79% were seen once. The receptor was derived from a man aged 50 to 59 in good health and CMV-seropositive. The V gene is TRBV19, the J gene TRBJ2-7; D gene unclear. Material: PBMCs. CDR3 residues: CASSIRPEYEQYF. CDR3 bases: TGTGCCAGTAGTATACGTCCAGAATACGAGCAGTACTTC. The variable domain in full, completed from reference TRBV19 and TRBJ2-7, reads DGGITQSPKYLFRKEGQNVTLSCEQNLNHDAMYWYRQDPGQGLRLIYYSQIVNDFQKGDIAEGYSVSREKKESFPLTVTSAQKNPTAFYLCASSIRPEYEQYFGPGTRLTVT.